This T cell receptor (beta chain) was sequenced for a study of prognosis after radiotherapy for stage I lung cancer. Overall study: Considered medically inoperable were all of the patients with non-small cell lung cancer. Several patients receiving radiotherapy then developed distant metastases (median around 7 months), with roughly 16 showing no significant progression. The study, taken as a whole, reports: In patients with versus without metastases, TRBV and TRBJ gene usage reportedly differed. Lower Shannon entropy values were found after stereotactic body radiation therapy in patients who developed distant metastases.

In this sample, this clonotype turned up many times. The antigen is not known. Germline V lookup: CDR1 SNHLY, CDR2 FYNNEI. The trim removed 7 bases at V and 3 bases at J, leaving 5 bases unmatched. The CDR3 has 13 residues. Genomic DNA was the source, and TCR beta CDR3 was amplified from it by two-round multiplex PCR. Amplification during the initial PCR round employed primers specific to each TRBV and TRBJ gene. TCRdb used MiXCR to reprocess the multiplex PCR reads, holding one entry per CDR3 protein. The sample has about 24,000 distinct CDR3 sequences, roughly 35% seen once; the top ten hold 55% to 65%.

The chain links TRBV2 to TRBJ2-5; 7 positions match TRBD2. This sample comprised PBMCs, obtained before or after stereotactic body radiation therapy (not recorded which). The TCR sequence derives from a donor of 50 years or more with non-small cell lung cancer. CDR3 in amino acids: CASTSGLEETQYF. DNA for the CDR3: TGTGCCAGCACCTCCGGACTAGAAGAGACCCAGTACTTC.